This T cell receptor (beta chain) emerged from a study of early stage breast cancer tumors (dated by TCRdb to 2016 to 2017). Turning to the overall study: Of the approximately 15 invasive breast tumors, 12 to 13 were found to be estrogen receptor-positive, progesterone receptor-positive and HER2-negative. On average, each sample got around 10-fold read coverage. Most of the 12 ER+/PR+/HER2- tumors were invasive ductal carcinomas, while the other four were invasive lobular carcinomas. A total of 2 million to 3 million templates, representing some 1,000,000 unique clonotypes, were detected across all samples. The paper's findings and limits, for the study overall: Chain pairing and functional markers such as CD4, CD8 and FOXP3 were not captured by bulk genomic DNA sequencing of unsorted cells. The small cohort size prevented analysis by tumor subtype. Compared with adjacent normal breast tissue, tumors had approximately 2.7-fold higher T cell density and higher clonality. Enriched TCRB sequences shared across patients were found to be mostly commonly generated sequences that were unlikely to play an important role in the tumor microenvironment. Repertoires from blood resembled normal breast more closely than tumor, and using blood as a reference for each tissue separated tumor from normal in 14 of 16 patients.

Each sample was amplified in two independent genomic DNA replicates, using approximately 0.5 ug for blood and about 1.5 ug for tumor or normal breast. Following the manufacturer's instructions, the ImmunoSeq Intro kit was used to carry out TCRB sequencing on genomic DNA. Multiplex PCR ran 30 to 40 cycles with proprietary primers and spike-in control sequences for absolute quantification. Single-end 150-bp reads were used to sequence an 87-bp fragment spanning the CDR3 plus the flanking V and J genes. Seven samples, with two replicates for each sample, were multiplexed per lane of an Illumina MiSeq using version 3.0 chemistry. The authors' analysis ran thus. Raw data were processed with the vendor's proprietary pipeline, and both replicates were merged into a single result per sample. To define clonotypes, the study grouped productive rearrangements that shared the V-gene family, CDR3 amino acid sequence and J-gene segment. Clonality was computed as 1 minus the normalized Shannon entropy (Pielou evenness) of TCRB abundances. T cell density was estimated by dividing total templates by the number of input cells inferred from the DNA input amount. Recon, run with its default parameters, was used to estimate overall repertoire diversity and clonality. Tumor-enriched clonotypes were defined as having over 0.1% abundance in tumor and at least 32-fold higher abundance than in normal breast. TCRdb re-hosts the immuneACCESS table, in-frame sequences only. Its copies lack some clones; in the studies checked, an unresolved V gene accounts for under half of them, and the cause for the rest is not known. V and J calls and clone size are as listed in that table; D and trimming were resolved from the DNA. The sample yields around 25,000 clones; roughly 67% were counted once. The ten largest clones add up to 9.9% of the sample.

Dicing about 18-55 mg of tumor tissue typically produced more than 2.5 ug of DNA. The study profiled bulk TCR beta-chain repertoires in matched peripheral blood, tumor and adjacent normal breast tissue taken from fewer than 20 patients with early-stage breast cancer. After resection, tumor tissue identified by eye was cut out and put into prechilled RNAlater. A TissueLyser II was used to homogenize diced tumor tissue (20-50 mg) in RLTplus buffer containing beta-mercaptoethanol and antifoaming agent. The Qiagen AllPrep DNA/RNA Mini kit was used for genomic DNA extraction. The cysteine opens and the phenylalanine closes a CDR3 of 16 amino acids. The retained sequence is limited to the CDR3, 48 bases, with the frame set at the first base. Sequences SGHVS (CDR1) and FQNEAQ (CDR2) are obtained from the germline V gene. Trimming costs V 2 bases and J 0 bases, and their ends lie 12 bases apart. As to this clone: No cognate antigen has been identified for it. Base qualities are missing; no much larger clone stands one base away.

The chain is assembled from TRBV7-8 and TRBJ2-3; the D gene is perhaps TRBD2, from 6 matching bases. The sample taken for sequencing was breast tumor tissue. The receptor was isolated from a person aged 55 to 69 with breast cancer. The CDR3 amino acid sequence is: CASSLWREPSTDTQYF. The base sequence is TGTGCCAGCAGCTTATGGAGGGAGCCTAGCACAGATACGCAGTATTTT.